This TCR delta chain comes out of a study of delta chains in infants with herpesvirus infections. About the research overall: Infants infected with CMV after birth were searched for public fetal Vdelta1/Vgamma8 clonotype.

Overall study results and limits: The public clonotype appeared only at the first post-infection time point. About 20% of the 18 CMV-infected infants carried the public Vdelta1 clonotype, including one congenital.

PBMC RNA was reverse transcribed using gamma-chain- and delta-chain-specific primers. TCRdb re-called the RT-PCR reads with CATT. The data contain roughly 410 delta-chain clones, 23% of them singletons. This CDR3 has 18 amino acids. Germline V gene data show CDR1 as TSWWSYY and CDR2 as QGS. J was trimmed by 0 bases and V by 0 bases; bases with no gene match: 7. By frequency in the sample, this clone is medium-sized. The antigen is undetermined. The source material was peripheral blood, sampled at time point 1 of longitudinal follow-up. The TCR comes from a human donor who was a Ugandan infant, either HIV-exposed or HIV-unexposed (not recorded which). J is TRDJ1 and V is TRDV1; 10 bases align to TRDD3. The CDR3 coding sequence is TGTGCTCTTGGGGAACTACTACCTGGGGGATATAACACCGATAAACTCATCTTT. Residues: CALGELLPGGYNTDKLIF.